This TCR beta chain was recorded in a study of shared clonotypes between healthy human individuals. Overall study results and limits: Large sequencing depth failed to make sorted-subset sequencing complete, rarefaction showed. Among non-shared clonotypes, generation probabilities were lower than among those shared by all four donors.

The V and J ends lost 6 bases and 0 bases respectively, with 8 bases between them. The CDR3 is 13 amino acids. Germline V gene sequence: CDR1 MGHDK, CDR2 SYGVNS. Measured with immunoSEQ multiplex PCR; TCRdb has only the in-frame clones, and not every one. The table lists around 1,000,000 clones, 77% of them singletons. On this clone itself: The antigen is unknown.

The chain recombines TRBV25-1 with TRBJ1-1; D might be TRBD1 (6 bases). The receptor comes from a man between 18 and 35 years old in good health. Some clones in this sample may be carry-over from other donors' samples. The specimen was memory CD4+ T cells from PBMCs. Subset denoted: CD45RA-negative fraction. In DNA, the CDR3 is TGTGCCAGCAGGGGACACCTGAACACTGAAGCTTTCTTT. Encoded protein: CASRGHLNTEAFF.